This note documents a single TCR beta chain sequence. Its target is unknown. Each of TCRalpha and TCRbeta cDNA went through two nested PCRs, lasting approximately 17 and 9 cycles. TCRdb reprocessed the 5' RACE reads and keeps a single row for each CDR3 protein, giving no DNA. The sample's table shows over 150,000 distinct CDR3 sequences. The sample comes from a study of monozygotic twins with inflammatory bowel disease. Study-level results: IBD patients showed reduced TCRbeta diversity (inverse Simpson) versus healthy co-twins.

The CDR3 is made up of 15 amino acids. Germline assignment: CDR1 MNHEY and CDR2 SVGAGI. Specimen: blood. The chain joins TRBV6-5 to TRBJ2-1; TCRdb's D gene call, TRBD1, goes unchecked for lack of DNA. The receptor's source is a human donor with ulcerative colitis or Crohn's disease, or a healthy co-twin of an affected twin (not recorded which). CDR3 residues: CASSSPGQGKNEQFF.